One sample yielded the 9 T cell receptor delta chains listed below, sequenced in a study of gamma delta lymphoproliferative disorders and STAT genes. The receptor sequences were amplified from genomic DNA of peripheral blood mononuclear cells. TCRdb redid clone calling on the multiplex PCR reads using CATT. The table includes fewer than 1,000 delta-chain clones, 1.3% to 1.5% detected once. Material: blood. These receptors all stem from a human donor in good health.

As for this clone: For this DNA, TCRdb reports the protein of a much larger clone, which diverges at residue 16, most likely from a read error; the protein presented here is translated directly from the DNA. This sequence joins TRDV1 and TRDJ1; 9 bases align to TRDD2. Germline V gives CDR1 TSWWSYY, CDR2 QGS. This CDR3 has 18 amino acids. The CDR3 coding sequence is TGTGCTCTTGGGGCCGAAAGGCCTTCCTACTTTGTACTGGTAAAACCCATCTTT. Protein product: CALGAERPSYFVLVKPIF.

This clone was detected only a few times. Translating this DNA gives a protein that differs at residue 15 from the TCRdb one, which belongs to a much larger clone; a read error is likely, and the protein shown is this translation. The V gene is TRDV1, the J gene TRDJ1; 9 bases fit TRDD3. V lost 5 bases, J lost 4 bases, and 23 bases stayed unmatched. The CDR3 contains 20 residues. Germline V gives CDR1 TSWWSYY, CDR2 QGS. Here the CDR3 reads CALGLTWALGEDRVIDKLIF. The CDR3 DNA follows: TGTGCTCTTGGGTTAACCTGGGCACTGGGGGAAGATAGAGTGATCGATAAACTCATCTTT.

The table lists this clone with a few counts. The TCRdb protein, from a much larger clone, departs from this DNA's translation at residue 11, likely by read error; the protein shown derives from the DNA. For the CDR3, the DNA is TGTGCCTGTGACGGTCCTGAGGGAACTCCGCACACCGATAAACTCATCTTT. This translates into CACDGPEGTPHTDKLIF. This chain uses TRDV2 with TRDJ1, with D uncertain. Between the trimmed V and J ends, which lost 3 bases and 0 bases, there was a span of 19 bases. This CDR3 is 17 amino acids long. Per germline, CDR1 GEAIGNYY and CDR2 EKD.

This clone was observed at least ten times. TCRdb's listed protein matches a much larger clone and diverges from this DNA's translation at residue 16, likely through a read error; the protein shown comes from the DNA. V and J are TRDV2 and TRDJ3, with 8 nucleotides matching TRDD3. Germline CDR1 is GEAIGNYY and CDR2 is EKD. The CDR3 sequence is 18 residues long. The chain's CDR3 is CACDTGGWKSWDTRQTFF. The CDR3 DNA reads TGTGCCTGTGACACTGGGGGATGGAAGTCCTGGGACACCCGACAGACGTTTTTC.

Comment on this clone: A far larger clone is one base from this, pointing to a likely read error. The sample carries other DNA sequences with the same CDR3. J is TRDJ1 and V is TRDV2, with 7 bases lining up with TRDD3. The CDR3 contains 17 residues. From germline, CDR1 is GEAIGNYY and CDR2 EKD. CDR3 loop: CACDGPGDDFFADKLIF. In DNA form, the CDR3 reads TGTGCCTGTGACGGCCCGGGGGATGATTTTTTCGCCGACAAACTCATCTTT.

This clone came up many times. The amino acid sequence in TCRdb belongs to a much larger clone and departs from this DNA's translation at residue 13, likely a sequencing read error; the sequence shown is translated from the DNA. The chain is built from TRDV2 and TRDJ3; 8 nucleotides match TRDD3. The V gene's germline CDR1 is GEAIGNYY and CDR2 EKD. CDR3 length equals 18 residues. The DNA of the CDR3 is TGTGCCTGTGACACTGGGGGATGGAAGTCCTGGGACATCCGACAGATGTTTTTC. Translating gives CACDTGGWKSWDIRQMFF.

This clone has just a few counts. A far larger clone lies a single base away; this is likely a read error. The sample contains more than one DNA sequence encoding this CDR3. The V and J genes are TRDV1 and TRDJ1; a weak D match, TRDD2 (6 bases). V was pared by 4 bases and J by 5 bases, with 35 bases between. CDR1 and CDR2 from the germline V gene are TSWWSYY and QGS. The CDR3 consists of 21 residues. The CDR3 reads CALGGLGLPHRLPPTTDKLIF. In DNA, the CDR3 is TGTGCTCTTGGGGGCCTCGGCCTTCCACACCGTTTACCACCTACGACTGATAAACTCATCTTT.

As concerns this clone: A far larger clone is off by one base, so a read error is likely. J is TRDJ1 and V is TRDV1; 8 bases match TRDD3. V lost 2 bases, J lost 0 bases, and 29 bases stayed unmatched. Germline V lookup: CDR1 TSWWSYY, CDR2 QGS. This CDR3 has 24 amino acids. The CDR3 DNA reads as TGTGCTCTTGGGGAAGGGCATTCCACCAAATGGGGGATTCGTGGGGGGTCGTACACCGATAAACTCATCTTT. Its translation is CALGEGHSTKWGIRGGSYTDKLIF.

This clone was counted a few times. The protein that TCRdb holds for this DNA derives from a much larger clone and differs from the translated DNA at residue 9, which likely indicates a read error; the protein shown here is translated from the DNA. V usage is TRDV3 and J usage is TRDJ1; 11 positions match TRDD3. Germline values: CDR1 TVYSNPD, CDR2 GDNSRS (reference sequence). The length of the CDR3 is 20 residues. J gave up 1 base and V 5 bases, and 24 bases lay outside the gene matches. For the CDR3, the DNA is TGTGCCGCCTGGGAATTCCCAGGGATGGGGGATACGTCTTTCACCGATAAACTCATCTTT. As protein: CAAWEFPGMGDTSFTDKLIF.